This TCR beta chain was sequenced during a study of shared clonotypes between healthy human individuals. The donors were all Caucasian adults (living in Nashville, Tennessee). The CDR3 consists of 15 residues. V was pared by 6 bases and J by 2 bases, with 10 bases of the junction left unmatched. Germline V gene lookup returns CDR1 MDHEN and CDR2 SYDVKM. As handled by the study authors: Filtering was not the same, since immunoSEQ gave junction-only sequences without quality scores. Assay used: immunoSEQ multiplex PCR; TCRdb lists only in-frame clones, some missing. That table supplies the V and J calls and clone size; D and trimming were determined from the DNA. The sample lists about 640,000 clones, 60% to 80% occurring once.

The material sequenced was memory CD4+ T cells sorted from blood. The subset is: CD45RA-negative fraction. This chain connects TRBV28 to TRBJ2-7, with 7 nucleotides matching TRBD2. This TCR was recovered from a young woman in good health. The CDR3 spells CASRSLAGGAYEQYF. CDR3 bases: TGTGCCAGCAGGTCGCTAGCTGGGGGGGCCTACGAGCAGTACTTC.